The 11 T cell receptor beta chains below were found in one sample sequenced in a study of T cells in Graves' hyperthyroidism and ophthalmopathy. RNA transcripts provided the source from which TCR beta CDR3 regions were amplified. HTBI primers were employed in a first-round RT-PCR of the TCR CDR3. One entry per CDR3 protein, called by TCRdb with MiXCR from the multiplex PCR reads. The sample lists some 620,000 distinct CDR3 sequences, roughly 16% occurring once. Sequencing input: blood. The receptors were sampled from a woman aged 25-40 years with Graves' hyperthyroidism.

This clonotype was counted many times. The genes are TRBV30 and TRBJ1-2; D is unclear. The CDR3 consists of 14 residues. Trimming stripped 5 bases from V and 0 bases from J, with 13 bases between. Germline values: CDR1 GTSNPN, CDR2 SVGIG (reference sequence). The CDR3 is CAWLGDDSNYGYTF. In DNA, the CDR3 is TGTGCCTGGCTTGGGGATGATTCTAACTATGGCTACACCTTC.

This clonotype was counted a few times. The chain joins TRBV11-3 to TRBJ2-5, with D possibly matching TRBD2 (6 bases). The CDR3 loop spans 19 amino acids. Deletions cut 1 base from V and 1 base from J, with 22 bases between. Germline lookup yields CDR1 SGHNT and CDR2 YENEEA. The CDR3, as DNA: TGTGCCAGCAGCTTAGTTCTGCTAGCGCAAGCTATCGGCCAAGAGACCCAGTACTTC. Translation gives CASSLVLLAQAIGQETQYF.

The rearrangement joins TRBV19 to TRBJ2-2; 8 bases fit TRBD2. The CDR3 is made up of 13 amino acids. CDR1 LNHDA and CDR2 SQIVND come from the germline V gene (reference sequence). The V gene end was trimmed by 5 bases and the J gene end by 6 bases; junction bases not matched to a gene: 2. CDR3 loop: CASSRAGAGELFF. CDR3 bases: TGTGCCAGTAGTCGAGCGGGAGCCGGGGAGCTGTTTTTT.

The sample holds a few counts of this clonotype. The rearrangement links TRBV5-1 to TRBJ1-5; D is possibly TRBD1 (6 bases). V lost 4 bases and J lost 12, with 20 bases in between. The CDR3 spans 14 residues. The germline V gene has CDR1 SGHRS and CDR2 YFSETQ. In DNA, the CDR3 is TGCGCCAGCAGCGCGGACAGCGGTAATGGCCTCCAGCATTTT. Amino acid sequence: CASSADSGNGLQHF.

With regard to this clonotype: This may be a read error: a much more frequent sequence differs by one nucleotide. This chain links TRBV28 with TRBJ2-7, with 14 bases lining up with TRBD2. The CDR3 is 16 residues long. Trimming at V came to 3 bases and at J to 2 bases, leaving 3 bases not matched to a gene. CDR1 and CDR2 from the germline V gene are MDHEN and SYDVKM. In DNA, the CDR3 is TGTGCCAGCAGTTTCCGACTAGCGGGAGGGGCCTACGAGCAGTACTTC. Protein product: CASSFRLAGGAYEQYF.

The CDR3 DNA reads as TGTGCCAGCAGGGAACAGGGGAGCTCTGGAAACACCATATATTTT. It codes for CASREQGSSGNTIYF. The chain carries TRBV28 and TRBJ1-3; 7 bases are shared with TRBD1. Unmatched junction bases numbered 5, after V lost 6 bases and J lost 0 bases. In germline, CDR1 is MDHEN, CDR2 SYDVKM. The CDR3 runs 15 residues.

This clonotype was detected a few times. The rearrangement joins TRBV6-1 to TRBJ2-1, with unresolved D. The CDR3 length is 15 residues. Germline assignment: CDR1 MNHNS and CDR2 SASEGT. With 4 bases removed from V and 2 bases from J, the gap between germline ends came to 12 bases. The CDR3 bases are TGTGCCAGCAGTGGGTGGAGAACTCCCTACAATGAGCAGTTCTTC. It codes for CASSGWRTPYNEQFF.

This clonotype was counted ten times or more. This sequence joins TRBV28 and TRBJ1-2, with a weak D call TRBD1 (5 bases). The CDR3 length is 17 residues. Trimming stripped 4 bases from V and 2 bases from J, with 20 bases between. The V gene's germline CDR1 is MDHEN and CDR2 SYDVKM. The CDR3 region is CASSSSGLPSGNYGYTF. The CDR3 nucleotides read TGTGCCAGCAGTTCTTCCGGACTTCCCTCAGGGAACTATGGCTACACCTTC.

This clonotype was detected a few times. The CDR3 DNA reads TGTGCCAGCAGAGAAGGGACAGGGGGCTACGAGCAGTACTTC. Translated: CASREGTGGYEQYF. The V call is TRBV6-2 or TRBV6-3, the J call TRBJ2-7; 11 positions agree with TRBD1. Germline-derived CDR1 and CDR2 are MNHEY and SVGEGT. The CDR3 length is 14 residues. V was pared by 6 bases and J by 3 bases, with 4 bases of the junction left unmatched.

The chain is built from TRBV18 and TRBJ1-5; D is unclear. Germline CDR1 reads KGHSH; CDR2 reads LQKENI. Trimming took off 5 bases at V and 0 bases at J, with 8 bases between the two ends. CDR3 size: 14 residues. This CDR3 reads CASSAVFSNQPQHF. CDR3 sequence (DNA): TGTGCCAGCTCAGCGGTGTTTAGCAATCAGCCCCAGCATTTT.

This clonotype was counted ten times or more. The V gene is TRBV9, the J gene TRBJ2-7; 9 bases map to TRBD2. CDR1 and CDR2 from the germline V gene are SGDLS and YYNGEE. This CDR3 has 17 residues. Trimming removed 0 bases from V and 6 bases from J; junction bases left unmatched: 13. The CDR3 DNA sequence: TGTGCCAGCAGCGTAGGGGGTAGCGGGAGTCTCCCGGGCGAGCAGTACTTC. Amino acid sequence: CASSVGGSGSLPGEQYF.